The subject of this entry is one T cell receptor beta chain. Its specificity is not known. This sample was taken from a study of Tregs in tolerant kidney transplant recipients. Data came from immunoSEQ multiplex PCR; TCRdb stores just in-frame clones and leaves some out. The sample lists about 44,000 clones, 95% to 96% occurring once. Sequenced material: Tregs from blood cultured with allogeneic cells. The TCR was taken from a human donor in good health.

This chain's CDR3 is CASSFWGVSGANVLTF. CDR3 nucleotide sequence: TGTGCCAGCAGTTTTTGGGGAGTCTCTGGGGCCAACGTCCTGACTTTC. The V and J genes are TRBV27 and TRBJ2-6; weak D call: TRBD2 (5 bases). CDR3 length: 16 amino acids. With 3 bases removed from V and 0 bases from J, the gap between germline ends came to 9 bases. Germline V gives CDR1 MNHEY, CDR2 SMNVEV (reference sequence).